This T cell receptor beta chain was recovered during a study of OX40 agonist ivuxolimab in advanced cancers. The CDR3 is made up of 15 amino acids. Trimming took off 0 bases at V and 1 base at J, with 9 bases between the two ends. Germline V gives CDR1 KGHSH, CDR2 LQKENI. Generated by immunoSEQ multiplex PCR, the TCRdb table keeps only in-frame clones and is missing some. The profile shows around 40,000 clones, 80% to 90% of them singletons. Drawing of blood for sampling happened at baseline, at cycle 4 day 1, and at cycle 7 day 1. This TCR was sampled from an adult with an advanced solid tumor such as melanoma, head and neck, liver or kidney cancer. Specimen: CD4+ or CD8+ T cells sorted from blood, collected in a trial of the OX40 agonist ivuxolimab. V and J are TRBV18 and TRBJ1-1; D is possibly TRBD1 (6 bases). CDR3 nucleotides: TGTGCCAGCTCACCACCCCCGGGACAGAACACTGAAGCTTTCTTT. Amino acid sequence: CASSPPPGQNTEAFF.